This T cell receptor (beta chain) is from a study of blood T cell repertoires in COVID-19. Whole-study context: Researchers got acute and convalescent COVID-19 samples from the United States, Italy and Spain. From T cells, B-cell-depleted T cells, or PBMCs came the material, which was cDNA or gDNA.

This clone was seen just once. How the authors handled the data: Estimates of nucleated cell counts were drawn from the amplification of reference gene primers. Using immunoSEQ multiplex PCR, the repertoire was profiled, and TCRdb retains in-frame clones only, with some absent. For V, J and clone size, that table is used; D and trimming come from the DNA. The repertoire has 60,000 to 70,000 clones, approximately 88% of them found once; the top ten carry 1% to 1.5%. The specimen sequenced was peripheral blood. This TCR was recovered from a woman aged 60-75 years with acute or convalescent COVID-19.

The CDR3 is CASYETGELFF. The CDR3 DNA sequence: TGTGCCAGTTATGAGACCGGGGAGCTGTTTTTT. The V call is TRBV19, the J call TRBJ2-2; D is undetermined. The length of the CDR3 is 11 residues. CDR1 LNHDA and CDR2 SQIVND come from the germline V gene (reference sequence). The ends were cut back, 8 bases at V and 5 bases at J, with 6 bases in the middle.